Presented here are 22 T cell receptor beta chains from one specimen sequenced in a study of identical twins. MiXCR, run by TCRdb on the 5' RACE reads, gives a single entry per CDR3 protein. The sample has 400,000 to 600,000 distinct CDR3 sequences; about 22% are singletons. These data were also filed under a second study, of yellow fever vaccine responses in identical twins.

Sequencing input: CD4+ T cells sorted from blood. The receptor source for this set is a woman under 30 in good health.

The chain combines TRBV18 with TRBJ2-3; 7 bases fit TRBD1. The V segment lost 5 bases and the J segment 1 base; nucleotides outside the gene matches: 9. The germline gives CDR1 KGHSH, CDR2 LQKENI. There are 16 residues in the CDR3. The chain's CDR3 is CASSNGQDPRTDTQYF. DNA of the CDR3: TGTGCCAGCTCAAACGGACAGGACCCTCGCACAGATACGCAGTATTTT.

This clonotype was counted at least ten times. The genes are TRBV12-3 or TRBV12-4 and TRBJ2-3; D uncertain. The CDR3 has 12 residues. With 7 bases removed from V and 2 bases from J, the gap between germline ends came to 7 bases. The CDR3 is CASTPNTDTQYF. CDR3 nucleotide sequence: TGTGCCAGCACCCCAAACACAGATACGCAGTATTTT.

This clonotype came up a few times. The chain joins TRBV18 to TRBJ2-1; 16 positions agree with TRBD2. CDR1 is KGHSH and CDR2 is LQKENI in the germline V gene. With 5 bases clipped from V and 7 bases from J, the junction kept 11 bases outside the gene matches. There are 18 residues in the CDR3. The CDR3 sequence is CASSSPGTSGRARNEQFF. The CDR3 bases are TGTGCCAGCTCATCTCCCGGGACTAGCGGGAGGGCCCGAAATGAGCAGTTCTTC. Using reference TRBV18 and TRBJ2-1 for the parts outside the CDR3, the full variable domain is NAGVMQNPRHLVRRRGQEARLRCSPMKGHSHVYWYRQLPEEGLKFMVYLQKENIIDESGMPKERFSAEFPKEGPSILRIQQVVRGDSAAYFCASSSPGTSGRARNEQFFGPGTRLTVL.

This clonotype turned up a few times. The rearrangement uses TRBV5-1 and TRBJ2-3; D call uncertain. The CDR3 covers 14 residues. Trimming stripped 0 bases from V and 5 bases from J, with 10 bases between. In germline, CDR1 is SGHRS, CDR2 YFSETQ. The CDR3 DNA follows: TGCGCCAGCAGCTTGGCGGTCTTGGGAGATACGCAGTATTTT. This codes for CASSLAVLGDTQYF.

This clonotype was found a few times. The DNA of the CDR3 is TGCAGTGCTAGCACCGGAGAAAGGTTTGAGACCCAGTACTTC. Amino acid sequence: CSASTGERFETQYF. The gene calls are TRBV20-1 and TRBJ2-5; D is ambiguous. V dropped 3 bases and J dropped 5 bases, with 16 bases sitting between them. Germline V lookup: CDR1 DFQATT, CDR2 SNEGSKA (reference sequence). The length of the CDR3 is 14 residues.

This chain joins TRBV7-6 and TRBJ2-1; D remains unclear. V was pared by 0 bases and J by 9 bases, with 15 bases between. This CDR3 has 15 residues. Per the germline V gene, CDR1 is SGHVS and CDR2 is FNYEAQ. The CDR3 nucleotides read TGTGCCAGCAGCTTAGCGGGGTCCCTTTCGGGTGAGCAGTTCTTC. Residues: CASSLAGSLSGEQFF.

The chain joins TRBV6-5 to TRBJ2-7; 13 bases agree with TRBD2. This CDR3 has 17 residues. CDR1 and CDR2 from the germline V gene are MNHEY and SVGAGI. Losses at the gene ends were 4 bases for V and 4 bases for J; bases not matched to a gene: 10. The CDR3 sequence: CASSSLRVGLAGYEQYF. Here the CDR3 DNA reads TGTGCCAGCAGTTCCCTCAGGGTGGGACTAGCGGGATACGAGCAGTACTTC.

CDR3 bases: TGCGCCAGCAGAGATAAAGCGGGGACGAACACCGGGGAGCTGTTTTTT. As protein: CASRDKAGTNTGELFF. The V call is TRBV5-1, the J call TRBJ2-2, with TRBD2 matching over 7 bases. Germline-derived CDR1 and CDR2 are SGHRS and YFSETQ. CDR3 length: 16 residues. The ends lost 5 bases at V and 0 bases at J; junction bases unmatched: 7.

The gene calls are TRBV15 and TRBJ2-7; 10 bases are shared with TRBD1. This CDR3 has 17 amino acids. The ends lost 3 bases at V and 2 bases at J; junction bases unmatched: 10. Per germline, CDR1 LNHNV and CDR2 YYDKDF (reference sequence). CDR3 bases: TGTGCCACCAGCAGCCAAACCGGGACAGGGGTTCCCTACGAGCAGTACTTC. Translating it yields CATSSQTGTGVPYEQYF. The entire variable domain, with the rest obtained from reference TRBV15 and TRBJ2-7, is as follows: DAMVIQNPRYQVTQFGKPVTLSCSQTLNHNVMYWYQQKSSQAPKLLFHYYDKDFNNEADTPDNFQSRRPNTSFCFLDIRSPGLGDTAMYLCATSSQTGTGVPYEQYFGPGTRLTVT.

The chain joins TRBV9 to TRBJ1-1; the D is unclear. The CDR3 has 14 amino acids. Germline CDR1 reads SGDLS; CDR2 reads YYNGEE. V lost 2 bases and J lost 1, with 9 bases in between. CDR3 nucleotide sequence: TGTGCCAGCAGCGTTGGGAATGCGAACACTGAAGCTTTCTTT. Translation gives CASSVGNANTEAFF.

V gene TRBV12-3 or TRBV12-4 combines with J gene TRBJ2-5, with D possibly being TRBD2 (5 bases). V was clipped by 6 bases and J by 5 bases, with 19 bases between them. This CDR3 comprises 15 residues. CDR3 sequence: CASSSIIASGETQYF. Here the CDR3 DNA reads TGTGCCAGCAGCTCCATTATAGCGAGTGGGGAGACCCAGTACTTC.

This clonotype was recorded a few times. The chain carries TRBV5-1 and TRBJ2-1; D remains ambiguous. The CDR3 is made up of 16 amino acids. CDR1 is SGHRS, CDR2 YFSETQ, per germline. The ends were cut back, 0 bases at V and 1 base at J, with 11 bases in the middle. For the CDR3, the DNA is TGCGCCAGCAGCTTGGTGGCTAAAGGTTCCTACAATGAGCAGTTCTTC. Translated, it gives CASSLVAKGSYNEQFF.

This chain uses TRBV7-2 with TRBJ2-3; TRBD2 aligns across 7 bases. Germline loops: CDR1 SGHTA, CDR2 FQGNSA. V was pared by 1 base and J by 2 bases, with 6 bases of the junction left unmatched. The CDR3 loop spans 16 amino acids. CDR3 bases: TGTGCCAGCAGCTTAGGGGACTACGCAATCACAGATACGCAGTATTTT. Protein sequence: CASSLGDYAITDTQYF.

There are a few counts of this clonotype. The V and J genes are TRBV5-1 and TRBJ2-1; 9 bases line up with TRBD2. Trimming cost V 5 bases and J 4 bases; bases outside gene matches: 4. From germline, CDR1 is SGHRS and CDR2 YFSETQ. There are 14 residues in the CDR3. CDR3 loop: CASSIAGEYNEQFF. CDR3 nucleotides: TGCGCCAGCAGTATAGCGGGGGAATACAATGAGCAGTTCTTC.

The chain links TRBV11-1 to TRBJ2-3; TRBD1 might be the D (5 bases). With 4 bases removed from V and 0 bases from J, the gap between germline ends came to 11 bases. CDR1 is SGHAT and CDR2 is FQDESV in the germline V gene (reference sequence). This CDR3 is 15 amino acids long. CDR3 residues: CASSSRQSSTDTQYF. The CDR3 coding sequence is TGTGCCAGCAGCTCCCGACAGAGTAGCACAGATACGCAGTATTTT.

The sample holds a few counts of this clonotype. The CDR3: CSARSGVSQPQHF. The CDR3 DNA follows: TGCAGTGCTAGGTCAGGGGTGAGTCAGCCCCAGCATTTT. The chain has TRBV20-1 and TRBJ1-5, with a tentative D call TRBD1 (6 bases). Germline CDR1 reads DFQATT; CDR2 reads SNEGSKA (reference sequence). V lost 3 bases to trimming and J lost 6 bases, with 12 bases between them. CDR3 length: 13 residues.

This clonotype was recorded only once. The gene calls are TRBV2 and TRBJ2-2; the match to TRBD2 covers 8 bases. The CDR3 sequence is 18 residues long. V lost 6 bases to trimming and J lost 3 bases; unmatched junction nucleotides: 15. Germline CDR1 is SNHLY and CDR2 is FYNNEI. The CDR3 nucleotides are TGTGCCAGCAGCCCACCTGTGGCGAGCGGGGGTTACACCGGGGAGCTGTTTTTT. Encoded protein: CASSPPVASGGYTGELFF.

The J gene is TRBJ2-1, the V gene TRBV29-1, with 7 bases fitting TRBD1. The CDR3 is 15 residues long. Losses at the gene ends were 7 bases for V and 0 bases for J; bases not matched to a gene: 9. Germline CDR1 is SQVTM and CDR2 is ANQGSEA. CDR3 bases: TGCAGCGCTCAATGGGGACAGAGCTCCTACAATGAGCAGTTCTTC. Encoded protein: CSAQWGQSSYNEQFF.

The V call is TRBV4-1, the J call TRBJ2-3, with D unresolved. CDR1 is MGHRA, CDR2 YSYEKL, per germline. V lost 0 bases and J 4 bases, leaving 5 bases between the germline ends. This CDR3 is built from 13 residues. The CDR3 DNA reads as TGCGCCAGCAGCCAAGATCTGGCAGATACGCAGTATTTT. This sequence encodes CASSQDLADTQYF.

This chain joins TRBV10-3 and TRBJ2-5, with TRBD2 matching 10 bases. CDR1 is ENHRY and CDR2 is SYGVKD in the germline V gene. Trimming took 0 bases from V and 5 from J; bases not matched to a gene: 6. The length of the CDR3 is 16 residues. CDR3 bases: TGTGCCATCAGTGAGTCTCCTAGCGGGAGTGGGGAGACCCAGTACTTC. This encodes CAISESPSGSGETQYF.

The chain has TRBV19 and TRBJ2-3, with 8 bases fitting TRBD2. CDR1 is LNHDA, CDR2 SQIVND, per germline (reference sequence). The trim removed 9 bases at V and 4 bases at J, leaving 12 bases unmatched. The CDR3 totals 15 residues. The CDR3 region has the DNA TGTGCCAGCTGCTCGGGCGGGAGGAGCGCAGATACGCAGTATTTT. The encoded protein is CASCSGGRSADTQYF.

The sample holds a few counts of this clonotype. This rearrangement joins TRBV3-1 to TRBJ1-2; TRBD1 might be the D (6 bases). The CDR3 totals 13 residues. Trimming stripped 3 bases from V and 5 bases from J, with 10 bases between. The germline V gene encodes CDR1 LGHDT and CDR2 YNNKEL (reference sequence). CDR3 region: CASSHRGEYGYTF. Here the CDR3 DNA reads TGTGCCAGCAGCCACAGGGGAGAATATGGCTACACCTTC.